The TCR beta chain described here comes from a study of blood T cells in healthy people across ages (dated by TCRdb to about 2015). About the full investigation: In model experiments, template switching captured roughly one uniquely barcoded TCR beta cDNA molecule for every two T cells. Using the same blood draw, the study looked at two additional independent replicas of 1 million unique cDNA reads for two donors, one aged 18 to 29 and the other aged 80 or older. To avoid experimental bias, donors of different ages were spread randomly across the sequencing lanes. The study measured age-related changes in TCR beta repertoire diversity using deep sequencing normalized with unique cDNA molecular identifiers. Four age groups were formed from the donors: young (average about 16 years), middle-aged (approximately 41), aged (approximately 60) and long-lived (less than 85). Points the paper makes about the study in general: Bulk unsorted PBMC profiling prevented conclusive comparison of naive and antigen-experienced compartments. The long-lived group showed more naive CD4+ T cells, fewer expanded clones and increased TCR diversity than the aged group, suggesting age selection. Estimates of total diversity based on one million sequenced T cells were considered lower bounds and underestimates. Because the CMV infection status of the donors was unknown, age-related changes in expanded clonotypes may potentially have been confounded. Observed TCR beta diversity correlated strongly with the percentage of naive T cells measured by flow cytometry. As age increased, observed TCR beta diversity per million T cells dropped in a roughly linear way, and a significant reduction was already evident by age about 40.

The donors were around 39 Caucasian individuals from Russia, aged roughly 6 to 100 years, who were systemically healthy. Each donor gave about 11 milliliters of peripheral blood, drawn into EDTA-treated Vacutainer tubes. Ficoll-Paque density-gradient centrifugation was used to isolate PBMCs, with at least 6.5 million per sample. Trizol reagent was used to extract total RNA from PBMCs, with at least 6 micrograms per sample. For every donor, flow cytometry on a PBMC aliquot measured the percentage of naive CD45RAhigh/CD27high T cells. This clonotype came up a few times. Its specific antigen is unknown. There are no base qualities to consult, and no much larger clone falls within one base. Via the germline V gene, CDR1 is SGHRS and CDR2 YFSETQ. The V end gives up 0 bases and the J end 4 bases, leaving 4 bases in the junction not matched to a gene. Measured from the cysteine to the phenylalanine, the CDR3 is 15 residues long. Only the CDR3 DNA is retained, 45 bases long and in frame from the first base.

The library was obtained by 5' RACE. The data were produced on an Illumina HiSeq 2500. A second roughly 6 to 12 cycle PCR used a sample-barcoded 5' primer and a J-beta primer mix. A unique molecular identifier was introduced onto each TCR beta cDNA molecule by a template-switch 5' adaptor carrying 12 random nucleotides. At least 2.5 million CDR3-containing paired-end reads were obtained from each sample. All of the RNA was converted into first-strand cDNA using the Mint cDNA synthesis kit, with a TRBC-specific oligonucleotide serving as the primer. Following uracil-DNA glycosylase treatment, all cDNA underwent a first 18-cycle PCR with the universal primers M1SS and BC2_uni_R. Per the source publication's procedure: Each sample was normalized by randomly selecting 1 million high-quality reads, each carrying a distinct molecular identifier. Instead of being binned into consensus sequences, reads that shared molecular identifiers were thrown out. MiTCR, with a Q25 quality threshold and the strictest error-elimination algorithm, was used for CDR3 identification, clonotype clustering and error correction. A nonparametric unseen species model with Euler transformation was used to estimate lower-bound total TCR beta diversity. The public reads were quality trimmed at Q25 with fastp and then assembled into clones with MiXCR by TCRdb, keeping productive beta chains. Records with the same CDR3 protein are collapsed into one entry carrying the most frequent genes and DNA. These V and J calls are TCRdb output, not the study's own analysis. In all, the sample holds around 1,000,000 distinct CDR3 sequences, and less than 45% of those were seen once. The top ten clonotypes cover under 15% of the sample.

Recombination joined TRBV5-1 with TRBJ2-5; 9 middle bases align to TRBD1. The receptor comes from a man between 18 and 35 years old in good health. The source material was blood. The CDR3 region has the sequence CASSLASDRGETQYF. The nucleotides are TGCGCCAGCAGCTTGGCCTCGGACAGGGGAGAGACCCAGTACTTC.